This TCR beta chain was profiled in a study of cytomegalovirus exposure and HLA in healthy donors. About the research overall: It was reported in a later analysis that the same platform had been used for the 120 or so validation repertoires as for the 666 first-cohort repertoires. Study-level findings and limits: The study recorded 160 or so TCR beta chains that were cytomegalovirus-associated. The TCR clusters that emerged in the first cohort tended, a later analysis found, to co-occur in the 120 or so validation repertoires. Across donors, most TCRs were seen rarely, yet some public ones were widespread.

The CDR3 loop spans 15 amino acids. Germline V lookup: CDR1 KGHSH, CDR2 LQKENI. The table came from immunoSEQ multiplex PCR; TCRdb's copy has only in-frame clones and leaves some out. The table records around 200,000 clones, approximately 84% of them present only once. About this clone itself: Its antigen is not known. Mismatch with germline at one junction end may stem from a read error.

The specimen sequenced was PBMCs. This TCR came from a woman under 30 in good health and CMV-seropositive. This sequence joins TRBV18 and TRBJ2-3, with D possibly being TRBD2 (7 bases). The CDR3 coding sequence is TGTGCCACCTCACCACTAGGGGGGGGCCGTGATACGCAGTATTTT. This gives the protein CATSPLGGGRDTQYF.